This T cell receptor (beta chain) was retrieved from a study of blood T cell repertoires in COVID-19. Study-level background: The study drew acute and convalescent COVID-19 samples from the United States, Italy and Spain. The cDNA or gDNA used as material had been derived from T cells, B-cell-depleted T cells, or PBMCs.

This clone was counted only a few times. Study processing details: Amplification of reference gene primers was used by the study to estimate nucleated cell counts. Sequencing used immunoSEQ multiplex PCR; TCRdb keeps in-frame clones, though not all of them. V and J calls and clone size are given by that table; D and trimming were obtained from the DNA. The sample has 65,000 to 75,000 clones, approximately 87% seen once. The sequenced sample was peripheral blood. This clonotype was obtained from a man in his forties or fifties with active COVID-19.

The CDR3 loop is CASSYSSDRVSYEQYF. The CDR3 DNA sequence: TGTGCCAGCAGTTACTCGAGCGACAGGGTTTCCTACGAGCAGTACTTC. The chain links TRBV6-2 or TRBV6-3 to TRBJ2-7, with TRBD1 identical over 7 bases. The CDR3 loop spans 16 amino acids. Germline V gene sequence: CDR1 MNHEY, CDR2 SVGEGT. Losses at the gene ends were 0 bases for V and 1 base for J; bases not matched to a gene: 6.